This T cell receptor beta chain was captured by sequencing in a study of T cells in Graves' hyperthyroidism and ophthalmopathy. The V end lost 3 bases, the J end lost 5 bases, and 16 bases lay between the germline ends. The germline V gene encodes CDR1 SGHTA and CDR2 FQGNSA. The CDR3 covers 15 residues. This clonotype was observed a handful of times. Diagnosis rested on symptoms, serum thyroxine and TRAb, thyroid ultrasound, and orbital computed tomography. It was RNA transcripts that yielded the amplified TCR beta CDR3 regions. The HTBI primer set served for first-round RT-PCR of the TCR CDR3. TCRdb re-called the multiplex PCR reads through MiXCR, storing one row per CDR3 protein. The table lists 750,000 to 900,000 distinct CDR3 sequences, 38% of them singletons.

The sample was blood. The sequence was collected from a man aged 18 to 29 with Graves' hyperthyroidism. The chain recombines TRBV7-2 with TRBJ2-5; possible D gene TRBD2, 5 bases. CDR3 protein: CASSLSTTPSETQYF. The CDR3 DNA sequence: TGTGCCAGCAGCTTGTCGACTACCCCCTCCGAGACCCAGTACTTC.